The next 9 T cell receptor beta chains were all read from a single sample in a study of T cell repertoires in cytomegalovirus infection. TCRdb independently ran MiXCR on the reads; one entry per CDR3 protein. The profile shows under 600,000 distinct CDR3 sequences, 15% to 20% of them singletons. The sequencing sample was made of CD8+ T cells from PBMCs. Every receptor here comes from a human donor in good health (CMV status not recorded). Some clones in this sample may be carry-over from other donors' samples.

As to this clonotype: One base away lies a much larger clone, so this may be a sequencing read error. The rearrangement joins TRBV6-5 to TRBJ1-5; D gene uncertain. Germline CDR1 MNHEY, CDR2 SVGAGI. The CDR3 is made up of 18 amino acids. V gave up 1 base and J gave up 6 bases, with 22 bases separating them. CDR3 loop: CASSYWKQGSIEIQPQHF. The CDR3 DNA reads as TGTGCCAGCAGTTACTGGAAACAAGGCTCCATAGAAATTCAGCCCCAGCATTTT.

Ten or more counts support this clonotype. The rearrangement links TRBV12-3 or TRBV12-4 to TRBJ2-2; the D gene is possibly TRBD2 (6 bases). V gave up 5 bases and J gave up 4 bases, with 11 bases separating them. This CDR3 region has 14 residues. The CDR3 DNA reads as TGTGCCAGCAGTGCAATGGGGGGCACCGGGGAGCTGTTTTTT. Protein: CASSAMGGTGELFF.

There are a few counts of this clonotype. The chain has TRBV19 and TRBJ1-1, with TRBD1 as a possible D gene (5 bases). Germline assignment: CDR1 LNHDA and CDR2 SQIVND (reference sequence). V dropped 6 bases and J dropped 7 bases, with 9 bases sitting between them. The CDR3 runs to 11 residues. CDR3 sequence (DNA): TGTGCCAGTAGCGAGAGGGGTGAAGCTTTCTTT. This encodes CASSERGEAFF.

This clonotype showed up many times. The gene calls are TRBV27 and TRBJ1-5; D unclear. CDR1 MNHEY and CDR2 SMNVEV come from the germline V gene (reference sequence). This CDR3 has 15 amino acids. The V gene lost 1 base and the J gene lost 1 base, with 8 bases spanning the gap. CDR3 region: CASSLWASSNQPQHF. CDR3 coding DNA: TGTGCCAGCAGTTTATGGGCATCCAGCAATCAGCCCCAGCATTTT.

This clonotype was detected many times. CDR3 in DNA: TGTGCCAGCAGCTTAGTGGGCAGATCCACTGTCGAGCAGTACTTC. Protein product: CASSLVGRSTVEQYF. The V call is TRBV7-9, the J call TRBJ2-7, with no clear D. Germline V gene data show CDR1 as SEHNR and CDR2 as FQNEAQ (reference sequence). Trimming pared 1 base from V and 6 bases from J, leaving 16 bases between. The CDR3 contains 15 residues.

At least ten counts were recorded for this clonotype. The V gene is TRBV27, the J gene TRBJ2-7; 9 bases map to TRBD2. The CDR3 is 14 amino acids. J gave up 3 bases and V 5 bases, and 5 bases lay outside the gene matches. Germline V gene data show CDR1 as MNHEY and CDR2 as SMNVEV (reference sequence). The CDR3 is CASSLAGQRYEQYF. CDR3 nucleotide sequence: TGTGCCAGCAGTCTAGCGGGACAACGCTACGAGCAGTACTTC.

This clonotype came up a few times. The gene calls are TRBV9 and TRBJ1-2; TRBD1 aligns across 9 bases. Germline CDR1 and CDR2: SGDLS and YYNGEE. V was clipped by 3 bases and J by 4 bases; unmatched bases: 10. This CDR3 contains 16 residues. The CDR3 nucleotides read TGTGCCAGCAGCGCCAAGACGGGACAGGGTTCCTATGGCTACACCTTC. Amino acids: CASSAKTGQGSYGYTF.

This clonotype was observed many times. The chain links TRBV11-2 to TRBJ1-4; D not certain. The ends were cut back, 5 bases at V and 0 bases at J, with 16 bases in the middle. CDR1 is SGHAT, CDR2 FQNNGV, per germline. The CDR3 runs to 17 residues. CDR3 in DNA: TGTGCCAGCAGCGCTAACCCATTAAGGACAACTAATGAAAAACTGTTTTTT. Translated, it gives CASSANPLRTTNEKLFF. Looking up the rest from reference TRBV11-2 and TRBJ1-4 gives the full variable domain: EAGVAQSPRYKIIEKRQSVAFWCNPISGHATLYWYQQILGQGPKLLIQFQNNGVVDDSQLPKDRFSAERLKGVDSTLKIQPAKLEDSAVYLCASSANPLRTTNEKLFFGSGTQLSVL.

J is TRBJ2-1 and V is TRBV7-9, with 8 positions matching TRBD2. Germline V gives CDR1 SEHNR, CDR2 FQNEAQ (reference sequence). This CDR3 comprises 16 residues. V was pared by 5 bases and J by 5 bases, with 11 bases of the junction left unmatched. In DNA form, the CDR3 reads TGTGCCAGCAGCGCAGGGCAGCGGGAGTTCCACAATGAGCAGTTCTTC. Translation gives CASSAGQREFHNEQFF.